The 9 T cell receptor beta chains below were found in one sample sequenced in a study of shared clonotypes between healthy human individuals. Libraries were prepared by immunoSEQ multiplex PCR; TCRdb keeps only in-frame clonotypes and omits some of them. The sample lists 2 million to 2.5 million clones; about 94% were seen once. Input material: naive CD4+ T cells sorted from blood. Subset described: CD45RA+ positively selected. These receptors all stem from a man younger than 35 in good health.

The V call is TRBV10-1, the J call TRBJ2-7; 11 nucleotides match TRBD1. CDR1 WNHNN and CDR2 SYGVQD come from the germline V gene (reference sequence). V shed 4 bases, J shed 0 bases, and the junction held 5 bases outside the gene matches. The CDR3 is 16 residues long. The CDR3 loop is CASSAGDRGSSYEQYF. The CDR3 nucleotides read TGCGCCAGCAGTGCCGGGGACAGGGGGAGCTCCTACGAGCAGTACTTC.

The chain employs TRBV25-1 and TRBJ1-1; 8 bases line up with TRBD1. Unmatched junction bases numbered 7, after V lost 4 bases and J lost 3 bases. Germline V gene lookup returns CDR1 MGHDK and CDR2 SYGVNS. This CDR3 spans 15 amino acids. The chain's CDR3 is CASSAPGQDYTEAFF. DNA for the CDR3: TGTGCCAGCAGTGCACCGGGACAGGATTACACTGAAGCTTTCTTT.

CDR3 sequence: CASSLPSEQFF. The CDR3 DNA sequence: TGTGCCAGCAGCTTGCCAAGTGAGCAGTTCTTC. The chain joins TRBV5-4 to TRBJ2-1; D is unresolved. This CDR3 has 11 residues. The germline V gene encodes CDR1 SGHNT and CDR2 YYREEE (reference sequence). Trimming left V 1 base short and J 9 bases short, with 5 bases between.

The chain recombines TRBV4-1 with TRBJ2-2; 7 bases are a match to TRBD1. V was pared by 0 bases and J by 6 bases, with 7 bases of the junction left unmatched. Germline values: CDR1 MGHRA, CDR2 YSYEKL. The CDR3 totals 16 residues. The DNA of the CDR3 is TGCGCCAGCAGCCAAGATGTAGGGGGCCCGGCCGGGGAGCTGTTTTTT. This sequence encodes CASSQDVGGPAGELFF.

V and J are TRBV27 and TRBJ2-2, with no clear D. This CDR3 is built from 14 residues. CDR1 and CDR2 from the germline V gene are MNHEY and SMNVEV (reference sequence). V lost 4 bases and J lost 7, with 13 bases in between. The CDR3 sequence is CASSSITTLGELFF. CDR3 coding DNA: TGTGCCAGCAGTTCTATAACGACACTCGGGGAGCTGTTTTTT.

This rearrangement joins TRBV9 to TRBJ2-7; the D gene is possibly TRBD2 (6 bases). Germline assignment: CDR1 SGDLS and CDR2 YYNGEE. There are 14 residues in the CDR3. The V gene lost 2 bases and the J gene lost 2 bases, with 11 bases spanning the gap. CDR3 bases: TGTGCCAGCAGCGTGGATGCGGGAACCTACGAGCAGTACTTC. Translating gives CASSVDAGTYEQYF.

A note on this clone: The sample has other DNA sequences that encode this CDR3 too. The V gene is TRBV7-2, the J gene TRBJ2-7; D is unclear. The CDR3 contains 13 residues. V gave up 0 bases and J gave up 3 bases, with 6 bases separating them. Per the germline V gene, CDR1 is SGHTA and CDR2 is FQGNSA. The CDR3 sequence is CASSLAANYEQYF. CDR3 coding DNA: TGTGCCAGCAGCTTAGCAGCTAACTACGAGCAGTACTTC.

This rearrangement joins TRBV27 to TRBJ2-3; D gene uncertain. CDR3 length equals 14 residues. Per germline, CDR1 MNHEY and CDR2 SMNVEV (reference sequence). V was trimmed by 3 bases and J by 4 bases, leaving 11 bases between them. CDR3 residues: CASSFPERADTQYF. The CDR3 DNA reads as TGTGCCAGCAGTTTTCCCGAGAGAGCAGATACGCAGTATTTT.

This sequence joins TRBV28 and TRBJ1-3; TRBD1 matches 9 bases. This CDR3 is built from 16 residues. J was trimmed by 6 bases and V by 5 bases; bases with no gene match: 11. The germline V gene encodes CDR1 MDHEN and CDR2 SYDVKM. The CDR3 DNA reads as TGTGCCAGCAGTCTCAGGCCGGGACAGGGCACAAACACCATATATTTT. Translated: CASSLRPGQGTNTIYF.